These T cell receptor beta chains were read from a single sample in a study of blood T cell repertoires in COVID-19. Sequencing was performed with immunoSEQ multiplex PCR; in TCRdb, only in-frame clones are kept and a portion is missing. The repertoire consists of approximately 350,000 clones, with over 80% occurring once and the leading ten covering approximately 5%. Sample: PBMCs or T cells enriched from blood (not recorded which). The receptor source for this set is a woman aged 50 to 60 who had recovered from COVID-19. CDR3s include the opening cysteine and the closing phenylalanine or tryptophan. D genes are given only for firm matches. Size is stated for part of the rows, as once, few or many counts, or as a class when the clone is expanded.

clone_size d_call j_call v_call cdr3_aa cdr3_nt
. TRBD2 TRBJ2-1 TRBV4-3 CASSQELAGGLSYNEQFF TGCGCCAGCAGCCAAGAACTAGCGGGGGGTCTCTCCTACAATGAGCAGTTCTTC
. TRBD1 TRBJ2-5 TRBV27 CASSRTGVPWQETQYF TGTGCCAGCAGTCGGACAGGGGTTCCGTGGCAAGAGACCCAGTACTTC
. . TRBJ2-1 TRBV9 CASSVGQDNEQFF TGTGCCAGCAGCGTAGGTCAGGACAATGAGCAGTTCTTC
once . TRBJ2-6 TRBV28 CASSSSGVSGANVLTF TGTGCCAGCAGTTCATCCGGAGTATCTGGGGCCAACGTCCTGACTTTC
. TRBD2 TRBJ2-7 TRBV23-1 CASSQSVSGRVFWYEQYF TGCGCCAGCAGTCAATCGGTTAGCGGGAGGGTCTTTTGGTACGAGCAGTACTTC
. . TRBJ1-3 TRBV5-4 CASSLGGSGTGNTIYF TGTGCCAGCAGCTTGGGAGGGTCAGGAACTGGAAACACCATATATTTT
. . TRBJ1-2 TRBV5-6 CASSLPGDYGYTF TGTGCCAGCAGCTTGCCAGGGGACTATGGCTACACCTTC
. . TRBJ2-7 TRBV9 CASSVAGSSEQYF TGTGCCAGCAGCGTAGCGGGGAGCTCCGAGCAGTACTTC
. . TRBJ1-2 TRBV7-2 CASSPGGINYGYTF TGTGCCAGCAGCCCAGGAGGGATTAACTATGGCTACACCTTC
. . TRBJ1-3 TRBV29-1 CSVGADSGNTIYF TGCAGCGTTGGGGCCGACTCTGGAAACACCATATATTTT
. TRBD1 TRBJ2-2 TRBV6-5 CASSSDRGGTGELFF TGTGCCAGCAGTTCGGACAGGGGGGGCACCGGGGAGCTGTTTTTT
. TRBD2 TRBJ2-1 TRBV7-2 CASSLAGLGSGEQFF TGTGCCAGCAGCTTAGCCGGACTAGGCTCGGGGGAGCAGTTCTTC
. . TRBJ2-4 TRBV19 CASSSGASKNIQYF TGTGCCAGTAGTTCTGGGGCTTCCAAAAACATTCAGTACTTC
. TRBD1 TRBJ2-3 TRBV5-6 CASSKKGGQGWFTQYF TGTGCCAGCAGCAAGAAGGGCGGACAGGGTTGGTTTACGCAGTATTTT
. . TRBJ1-6 TRBV7-2 CASSLDPGPPYNSPLHF TGTGCCAGCAGCTTAGATCCAGGGCCACCCTATAATTCACCCCTCCACTTT
. TRBD2 TRBJ2-5 TRBV19 CASSITRLAGGQETQYF TGTGCCAGTAGTATAACCCGACTAGCGGGAGGCCAAGAGACCCAGTACTTC
. TRBD1 TRBJ1-2 TRBV19 CASSTKGQGAFNYGYTF TGTGCCAGTAGTACGAAGGGACAGGGGGCTTTTAACTATGGCTACACCTTC
. TRBD2 TRBJ2-4 TRBV7-2 CASGGSGSGAKNIQYF TGTGCCAGCGGCGGAAGCGGGAGTGGGGCCAAAAACATTCAGTACTTC
. . TRBJ2-1 TRBV5-6 CASSPSQRGSEQFF TGTGCCAGCAGCCCGTCCCAGAGGGGGAGTGAGCAGTTCTTC
few . TRBJ1-1 TRBV7-3 CASSLTGALNTEAFF TGTGCCAGCAGCTTAACGGGGGCGCTGAACACTGAAGCTTTCTTT